One sample yielded the 9 T cell receptor beta chains listed below, sequenced in a study of blood T cell repertoires in COVID-19 (dated by TCRdb to 2018 to 2020). The library was obtained by the immunoSEQ multiplex PCR assay. TCRdb took this table from immuneACCESS and kept in-frame rearrangements with V and J called. Such tables lack part of the clones; where checked against another copy, unresolved V genes explain under half of the gap, and the rest is unexplained. Across this sample there are a few hundred thousand clones, with 70% to 90% seen only once. Of the sample, approximately 2% is held by the ten largest clones. Material: PBMCs or T cells enriched from blood (not recorded which). The receptors were sampled from a woman aged 50 to 60 who had recovered from COVID-19.

This clone was detected once. The V and J genes are TRBV19 and TRBJ2-2; D gene unclear. V was trimmed by 3 bases and J by 7 bases, leaving 12 bases between them. From germline, CDR1 is LNHDA and CDR2 SQIVND (reference sequence). There are 14 residues in the CDR3. The CDR3 bases are TGTGCCAGTAGTATCCTAGGAAAAGTCGGGGAGCTGTTTTTT. It encodes CASSILGKVGELFF.

The chain carries TRBV28 and TRBJ2-7; 12 bases match TRBD1. The germline gives CDR1 MDHEN, CDR2 SYDVKM. Trimming took 4 bases from V and 7 from J; bases not matched to a gene: 8. The CDR3 covers 15 residues. CDR3 sequence: CASSSPGQGAWEQYF. CDR3 DNA sequence: TGTGCCAGCAGTTCGCCGGGACAGGGGGCGTGGGAGCAGTACTTC.

The chain links TRBV28 to TRBJ1-2; 8 bases map to TRBD1. The germline gives CDR1 MDHEN, CDR2 SYDVKM. Losses at the gene ends were 4 bases for V and 8 bases for J; bases not matched to a gene: 6. The CDR3 runs 13 residues. The CDR3 here is CASSWSGGRGYTF. The CDR3 DNA reads TGTGCCAGCAGTTGGTCAGGGGGCCGGGGCTACACCTTC.

V usage is TRBV19 and J usage is TRBJ1-5; D may be TRBD1 (5 bases). Deletions cut 3 bases from V and 4 bases from J, with 10 bases between. This CDR3 spans 14 amino acids. CDR1 is LNHDA and CDR2 is SQIVND in the germline V gene (reference sequence). CDR3 in DNA: TGTGCCAGTAGTATGGAGGGGACTAATCAGCCCCAGCATTTT. Protein sequence: CASSMEGTNQPQHF.

The J gene is TRBJ1-6, the V gene TRBV5-6, with D hard to call. The V end was cut by 0 bases, the J end by 5 bases, with 12 bases between. Looked up from germline, CDR1 is SGHDT and CDR2 is YYEEEE. The CDR3 has 16 residues. The CDR3 DNA is TGTGCCAGCAGCTTGGTAACCGGGGAGGATAATTCACCCCTCCACTTT. It is translated as CASSLVTGEDNSPLHF.

This chain uses TRBV3-1 (or the pseudogene TRBV3-2) with TRBJ1-3, with D unclear. Between the trimmed V and J ends, which lost 4 bases and 1 base, there was a span of 2 bases. The CDR3 has 12 residues. Germline CDR1 is LGHDT and CDR2 is YNNKEL (reference sequence). Here the CDR3 DNA reads TGTGCCAGCAGCCCGTCTGGAAACACCATATATTTT. Translated, it gives CASSPSGNTIYF.

The V gene is TRBV3-1 (or the pseudogene TRBV3-2), the J gene TRBJ2-7; 7 bases align to TRBD2. CDR1 is LGHDT, CDR2 YNNKEL, per germline (reference sequence). With 2 bases clipped from V and 7 bases from J, the junction kept 8 bases outside the gene matches. The CDR3 sequence is 14 residues long. The CDR3 region has the DNA TGTGCCAGCAGCCAACGTAGGGAGGGTTCGGAGCAGTACTTC. This codes for CASSQRREGSEQYF.

The gene calls are TRBV2 and TRBJ1-2, with 8 bases fitting TRBD1. Germline V CDR1 and CDR2: SNHLY, FYNNEI. V dropped 1 base and J dropped 4; count of bases not matched to a gene: 2. The CDR3 is 14 residues long. DNA of the CDR3: TGTGCCAGCAGTGAAGGGACAGGGTCCTATGGCTACACCTTC. Translating gives CASSEGTGSYGYTF.

This clone was seen more than once but under ten times. The J gene is TRBJ2-1, the V gene TRBV7-8; 7 bases map to TRBD2. The CDR3 has 16 residues. The V gene's germline CDR1 is SGHVS and CDR2 FQNEAQ. J gave up 5 bases and V 2 bases, and 9 bases lay outside the gene matches. CDR3 amino acids: CASSLLGTTADNEQFF. DNA of the CDR3: TGTGCCAGCAGCTTACTTGGGACTACCGCTGACAATGAGCAGTTCTTC.